Listed below are T cell receptor beta chains from one sample, sequenced in a study of shared clonotypes between healthy human individuals. Sequenced by immunoSEQ multiplex PCR; TCRdb stores in-frame clones only, minus some. The sample yields about 480,000 clones, about 79% seen once. Sequencing input: PBMCs. These receptors were collected from a woman aged 40-49 years in good health. Some clones in this sample may be carry-over from other donors' samples. Both conserved end residues are part of each CDR3. A D gene is named only where the DNA matches it firmly. Rows give clone size only sometimes, using once, few, many, or a class for an expanded clone.

CDR3 DNA	CDR3 protein	clone size	D gene	V gene	J gene
TGTGCCAGCAGCTTGGTTCAGGGGGTCACTGAAGCTTTCTTT	CASSLVQGVTEAFF	-	TRBD1	TRBV5-8	TRBJ1-1
TGTGCCAGCAGCCAAGTGGACGGGAGAGCCGACGAGCAGTACTTC	CASSQVDGRADEQYF	-	-	TRBV14	TRBJ2-7
TGTGCCAGCAGGGGACAGGCTCCAGGCTACACCTTC	CASRGQAPGYTF	-	TRBD1	TRBV28	TRBJ1-2
TGTGCCAGCAGCCAAAACAGGGAAAATTGGTTTGGCTACACCTTC	CASSQNRENWFGYTF	-	-	TRBV5-6	TRBJ1-2
TGTGCCAGCTGGGGACAGGTGCATCAGCCCCAGCATTTT	CASWGQVHQPQHF	-	TRBD1	TRBV28	TRBJ1-5
TGCAGCGTTGCCCCGGGACCTCGGAACACTGAAGCTTTCTTT	CSVAPGPRNTEAFF	-	-	TRBV29-1	TRBJ1-1
TGTGCCAGTACGTCGCTACTAGAGGCCGGGGAGCTGTTTTTT	CASTSLLEAGELFF	once	-	TRBV19	TRBJ2-2
TGTGCCAGCAGTGTCTCCAGGGGGCGCGGAGACTCCTACGGCGGCTACACCTTC	CASSVSRGRGDSYGGYTF	-	TRBD1	TRBV28	TRBJ1-2
TGTGCCAGCAGCCCCGGTGGGACTAATGAAAAACTGTTTTTT	CASSPGGTNEKLFF	many	-	TRBV7-7	TRBJ1-4
TGTGCCAGCAGCGGAAGAGGGACTAGCGTTACCGGGGAGCTGTTTTTT	CASSGRGTSVTGELFF	-	TRBD2	TRBV9	TRBJ2-2
TGTGCCAGCAGCTTAGTGGGCGATGGCTACACCTTC	CASSLVGDGYTF	-	-	TRBV7-9	TRBJ1-2